Listed below are T cell receptor beta chains from one sample, sequenced in a study of Graves' ophthalmopathy and Graves' hyperthyroidism. TCRdb reprocessed the multiplex PCR reads with MiXCR, giving one entry per CDR3 protein. This table holds roughly 410,000 distinct CDR3 sequences, 15% found once. Sequences were obtained from peripheral blood. Source of these receptors: a woman under 30 with stable Graves' hyperthyroidism. Both conserved end residues are part of each CDR3. A D gene is named only where the DNA matches it firmly. A row's size may be missing; if present it is once, few, many or a size class.

clone_size j_call d_call v_call cdr3_nt cdr3_aa
many TRBJ1-2 TRBD1 TRBV20-1 TGCAGTGCCGTACAGGGGGTTAACTATGGCTACACCTTC CSAVQGVNYGYTF
many TRBJ2-7 TRBD2 TRBV20-1 TGCAGTGCTCGCTCCGGGACTAGTCCCTACGAGCAGTACTTC CSARSGTSPYEQYF
many TRBJ1-1 . TRBV5-1 TGCGCCAGCAGTCAGGAGACGAACACTGAAGCTTTCTTT CASSQETNTEAFF
many TRBJ1-5 . TRBV19 TGTGCCAGTAGCATGCAGGGGTATCAGCCCCAGCATTTT CASSMQGYQPQHF
many TRBJ2-5 TRBD2 TRBV12-3/TRBV12-4 TGTGCCAGCAGTTGGAGCGGGGGCCAAGAGACCCAGTACTTC CASSWSGGQETQYF
many TRBJ2-6 . TRBV19 TGTGCCAGTATGTTACAGGTTGGGGCCAACGTCCTGACTTTC CASMLQVGANVLTF
few TRBJ2-7 . TRBV7-6 TGTGCCAGCAGCTCCACTAGTATGGACGAGCAGTACTTC CASSSTSMDEQYF
. TRBJ2-7 TRBD2 TRBV7-2 TGTGCCAGCAGCTTCGGGACTAGTGTCAGCGAGCAGTACTTC CASSFGTSVSEQYF
many TRBJ1-2 . TRBV11-2 TGTGCCAGCAGCTTAGATGGGACAAAATATGGCTACACCTTC CASSLDGTKYGYTF
many TRBJ1-2 . TRBV12-5 TGTGCTAGTGGTCCTACAGGGTCCTATGGCTACACCTTC CASGPTGSYGYTF
many TRBJ1-3 . TRBV28 TGTGCCAGCAGTATCCAAGGACTGACGGACTCTGGAAACACCATATATTTT CASSIQGLTDSGNTIYF
many TRBJ1-5 . TRBV20-1 TGCAGTGCCCGAGCAGGGGCTGGCAATCAGCCCCAGCATTTT CSARAGAGNQPQHF
many TRBJ2-7 TRBD1 TRBV27 TGTGCCAGCAGTTTATCGCCAGGGGGCTACGAGCAGTACTTC CASSLSPGGYEQYF
many TRBJ2-3 . TRBV7-2 TGTGCCAGCCTCGGGGACCGGGGTACGCAGTATTTT CASLGDRGTQYF
many TRBJ1-1 TRBD1 TRBV6-5 TGTGCCAGCAGTTACCACTCGACCCAGGGGGACACTGAAGCTTTCTTT CASSYHSTQGDTEAFF
many TRBJ1-3 . TRBV12-3/TRBV12-4 TGTGCCAGCAGCCTTATCCCGACAGGTGGAAACACCATATATTTT CASSLIPTGGNTIYF
. TRBJ1-5 . TRBV27 TGTGCCAGCAGTTTATTAGGGGATAGCAATCAGCCCCAGCATTTT CASSLLGDSNQPQHF
many TRBJ1-1 . TRBV11-2 TGTGCCAGCAGCTTGGGAAGAGGACACAACACTGAAGCTTTCTTT CASSLGRGHNTEAFF
many TRBJ1-2 . TRBV2 TGTGCCAGCAGTGAAGTGGTGGGTTGGGAGTATGGCTACACCTTC CASSEVVGWEYGYTF
few TRBJ1-1 TRBD1 TRBV5-6 TGTGCCAGCAGCTTGGTCCCGACAGGGTTGAACACTGAAGCTTTCTTT CASSLVPTGLNTEAFF
many TRBJ1-2 TRBD1 TRBV12-3/TRBV12-4 TGTGCCAGCAGTCCCGACAGGGATGGCTACACCTTC CASSPDRDGYTF
many TRBJ2-5 TRBD2 TRBV11-1 TGTGCCAGCAGCTGGAGGACTAGCGATCCAGAGACCCAGTACTTC CASSWRTSDPETQYF
many TRBJ2-5 TRBD1 TRBV20-1 TGCAGTGCTCCGGGACAGCACCAAGAGACCCAGTACTTC CSAPGQHQETQYF
many TRBJ2-2 . TRBV2 TGTGCAGGGAAGTCGGGGTCCGCCGGGGAGCTGTTTTTT CAGKSGSAGELFF
many TRBJ1-1 TRBD1 TRBV19 TGTGCCAGTAGTCCCCACTTTGACAGGGGTACTGAAGCTTTCTTT CASSPHFDRGTEAFF
many TRBJ1-5 . TRBV2 TGTGCCAGCACCGAGGGTGGTTATAGCAATCAGCCCCAGCATTTT CASTEGGYSNQPQHF
many TRBJ2-7 TRBD1 TRBV6-1 TGTGCCAGCAGTGAGGTAGCGACAGGGGGTTCCTACGAGCAGTACTTC CASSEVATGGSYEQYF
few TRBJ1-6 . TRBV7-9 TGTGCCAGCACCGACAGCTATAATTCACCCCTCCACTTT CASTDSYNSPLHF
many TRBJ1-2 TRBD1 TRBV29-1 TGCAGCGTTGTTAAGGGACAGGGTTATAATGGCTACACCTTC CSVVKGQGYNGYTF
many TRBJ1-1 . TRBV10-2 TGCGCCAGCGGTGACCGGCAGGGGATGAACACTGAAGCTTTCTTT CASGDRQGMNTEAFF
many TRBJ2-2 TRBD2 TRBV12-3/TRBV12-4 TGTGCCAGCAAGGAAGCGGGGTTTTCCGGGGAGCTGTTTTTT CASKEAGFSGELFF
many TRBJ2-7 . TRBV20-1 TGCAGTGCTAGCCTACCTGCGGGCTCCTACGAGCAGTACTTC CSASLPAGSYEQYF
. TRBJ2-7 TRBD1 TRBV5-1 TGCGCCAGCAGCGCCTTGACCGGGACAGGGACATCCGAGCAGTACTTC CASSALTGTGTSEQYF